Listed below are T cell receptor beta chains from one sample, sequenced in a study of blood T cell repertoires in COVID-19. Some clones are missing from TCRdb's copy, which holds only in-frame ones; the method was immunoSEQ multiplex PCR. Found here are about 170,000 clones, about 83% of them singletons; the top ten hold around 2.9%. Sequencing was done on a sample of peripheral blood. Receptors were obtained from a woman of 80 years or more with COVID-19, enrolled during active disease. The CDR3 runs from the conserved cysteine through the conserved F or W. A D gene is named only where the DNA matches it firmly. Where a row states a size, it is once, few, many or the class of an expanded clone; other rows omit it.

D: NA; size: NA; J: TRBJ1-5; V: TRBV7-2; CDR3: CASSPETGPYQPQHF; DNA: TGTGCCAGCAGCCCCGAGACAGGTCCTTATCAGCCCCAGCATTTT
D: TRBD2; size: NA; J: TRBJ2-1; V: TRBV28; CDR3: CASSRRGGRAGYNEQFF; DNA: TGTGCCAGCAGTCGCCGGGGCGGGAGGGCCGGCTACAATGAGCAGTTCTTC
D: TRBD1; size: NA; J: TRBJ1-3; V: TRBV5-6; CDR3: CASSLAGTGHSLSGNTIYF; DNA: TGTGCCAGCAGCTTGGCCGGGACAGGCCATTCTTTGAGCGGAAACACCATATATTTT
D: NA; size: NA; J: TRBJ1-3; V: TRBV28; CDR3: CASSPDSSGNTIYF; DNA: TGTGCCAGCAGTCCGGACAGCTCTGGAAACACCATATATTTT
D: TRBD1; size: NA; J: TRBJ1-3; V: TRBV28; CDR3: CASSSLGTVNSGNTIYF; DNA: TGTGCCAGCAGCTCGTTGGGGACAGTGAACTCTGGAAACACCATATATTTT
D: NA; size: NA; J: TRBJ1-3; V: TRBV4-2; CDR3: CASRSGGGPGSGNTIYF; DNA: TGTGCCAGCAGATCCGGCGGGGGACCCGGCTCTGGAAACACCATATATTTT
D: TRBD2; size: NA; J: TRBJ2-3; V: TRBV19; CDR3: CASSRLAGDTDTQYF; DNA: TGTGCCAGTAGCAGACTAGCGGGAGACACAGATACGCAGTATTTT
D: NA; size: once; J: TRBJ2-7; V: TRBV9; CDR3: CASSVAGTPQSYEQYF; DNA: TGTGCCAGCAGCGTAGCTGGGACTCCCCAATCCTACGAGCAGTACTTC
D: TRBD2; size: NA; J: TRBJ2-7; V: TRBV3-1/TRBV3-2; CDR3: CASSLAGGNDEQYF; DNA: TGTGCCAGCAGCCTAGCGGGGGGTAATGACGAGCAGTACTTC
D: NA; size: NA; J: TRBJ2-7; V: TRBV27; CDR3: CASSLSAGTATYEQYF; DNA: TGTGCCAGCAGTTTATCGGCGGGGACAGCCACCTACGAGCAGTACTTC
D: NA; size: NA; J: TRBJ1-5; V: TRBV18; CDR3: CASSLGQASNQPQHF; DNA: TGTGCCAGCTCACTCGGACAAGCGAGCAATCAGCCCCAGCATTTT
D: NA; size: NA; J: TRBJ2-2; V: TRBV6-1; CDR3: CASSEVAGFGELFF; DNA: TGTGCCAGCAGTGAAGTTGCAGGGTTCGGGGAGCTGTTTTTT
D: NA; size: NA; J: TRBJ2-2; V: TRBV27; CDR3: CASSFSRTGELFF; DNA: TGTGCCAGCAGTTTCAGCAGGACCGGGGAGCTGTTTTTT
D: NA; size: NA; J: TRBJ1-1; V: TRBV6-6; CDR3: CASSYVSSTEAFF; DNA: TGTGCCAGCAGTTACGTTTCCAGTACTGAAGCTTTCTTT
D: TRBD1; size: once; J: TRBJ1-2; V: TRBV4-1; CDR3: CASSQAVPGQGAVDYGYTF; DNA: TGCGCCAGCAGCCAGGCAGTCCCGGGACAGGGGGCGGTCGACTATGGCTACACCTTC
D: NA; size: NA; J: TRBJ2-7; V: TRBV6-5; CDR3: CASTRAYTYEQYF; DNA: TGTGCCAGCACCCGAGCGTATACCTACGAGCAGTACTTC
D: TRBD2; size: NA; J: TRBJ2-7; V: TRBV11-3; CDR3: CASSLVSGGAREQYF; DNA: TGTGCCAGCAGCTTAGTTAGCGGGGGGGCCCGAGAGCAGTACTTC
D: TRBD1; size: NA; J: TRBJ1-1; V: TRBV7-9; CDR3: CASSLRTGGNTEAFF; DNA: TGTGCCAGCAGCTTAAGAACAGGGGGTAATACTGAAGCTTTCTTT
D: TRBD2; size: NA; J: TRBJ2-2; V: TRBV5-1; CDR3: CASSLRTSGRTGELFF; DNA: TGCGCCAGCAGCTTGAGGACTAGCGGGAGAACCGGGGAGCTGTTTTTT
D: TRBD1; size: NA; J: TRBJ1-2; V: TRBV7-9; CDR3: CASSPLDRWNYGYTF; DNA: TGTGCCAGCAGCCCACTGGACAGGTGGAACTATGGCTACACCTTC
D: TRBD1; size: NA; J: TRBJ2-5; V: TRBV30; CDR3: CAFNQGAGETQYF; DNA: TGTGCCTTTAATCAGGGGGCGGGGGAGACCCAGTACTTC
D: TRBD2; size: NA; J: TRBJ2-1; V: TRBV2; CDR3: CASSDSASGETYNEQFF; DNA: TGTGCCAGCAGTGACAGCGCTAGCGGGGAGACCTACAATGAGCAGTTCTTC
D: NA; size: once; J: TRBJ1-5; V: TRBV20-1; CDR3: CSASGDSIVSNQPQHF; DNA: TGCAGTGCTAGTGGTGATAGTATCGTTAGCAATCAGCCCCAGCATTTT
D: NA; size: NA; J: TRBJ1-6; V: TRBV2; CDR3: CASSDAGGYNSPLHF; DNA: TGTGCCAGCAGTGACGCAGGAGGCTATAATTCACCCCTCCACTTT
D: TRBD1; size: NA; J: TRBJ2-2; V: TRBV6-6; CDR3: CASRTGTGGLGELFF; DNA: TGTGCCAGCCGAACCGGGACAGGGGGCCTCGGGGAGCTGTTTTTT
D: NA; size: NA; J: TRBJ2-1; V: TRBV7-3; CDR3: CASSPGGSGSYNEQFF; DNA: TGTGCCAGCAGCCCTGGGGGTAGCGGTTCCTACAATGAGCAGTTCTTC
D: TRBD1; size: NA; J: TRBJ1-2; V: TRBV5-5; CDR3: CASSSGQRQGADYGYTF; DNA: TGTGCCAGCAGCTCGGGCCAAAGACAGGGGGCGGACTATGGCTACACCTTC
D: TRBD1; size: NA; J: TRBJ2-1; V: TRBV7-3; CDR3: CASSLKGTGGPYNEQFF; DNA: TGTGCCAGCAGCTTAAAGGGGACAGGGGGTCCCTACAATGAGCAGTTCTTC
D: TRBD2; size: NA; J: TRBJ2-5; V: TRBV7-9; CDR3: CASSFTSGATTQYF; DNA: TGTGCCAGCAGCTTTACTAGCGGGGCCACAACCCAGTACTTC
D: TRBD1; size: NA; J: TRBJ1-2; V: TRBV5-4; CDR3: CASSKQGGQGGYGYTF; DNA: TGTGCCAGCAGCAAACAAGGGGGACAGGGCGGCTATGGCTACACCTTC
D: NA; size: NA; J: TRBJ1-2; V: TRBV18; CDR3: CASSPGGTRIYGYTF; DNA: TGTGCCAGCTCACCTGGAGGTACGAGGATCTATGGCTACACCTTC
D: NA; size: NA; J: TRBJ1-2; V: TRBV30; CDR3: CAWSPFTGPLNYGYTF; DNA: TGTGCCTGGAGCCCTTTTACAGGGCCCCTTAACTATGGCTACACCTTC
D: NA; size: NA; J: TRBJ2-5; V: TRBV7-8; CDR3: CASSLEPGYQETQYF; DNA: TGTGCCAGCAGCTTAGAGCCCGGGTACCAAGAGACCCAGTACTTC
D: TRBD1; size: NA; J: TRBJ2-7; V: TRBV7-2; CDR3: CASSLDRGLYEQYF; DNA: TGTGCCAGCAGCTTAGACAGGGGGCTCTACGAGCAGTACTTC
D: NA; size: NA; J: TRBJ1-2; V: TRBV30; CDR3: CAWSAFTGSIGYTF; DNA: TGTGCCTGGAGCGCGTTTACAGGATCCATTGGCTACACCTTC
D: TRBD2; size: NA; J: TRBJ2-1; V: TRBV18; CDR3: CASSPDLAGFNEQFF; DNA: TGTGCCAGCTCACCAGATCTAGCGGGATTTAATGAGCAGTTCTTC
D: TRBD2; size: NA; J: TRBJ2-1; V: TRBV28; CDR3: CASSFPAGLYNEQFF; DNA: TGTGCCAGCAGTTTTCCAGCGGGACTCTACAATGAGCAGTTCTTC
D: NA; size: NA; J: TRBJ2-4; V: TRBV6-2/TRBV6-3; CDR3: CASSYGQSLAKNIQYF; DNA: TGTGCCAGCAGTTACGGGCAGAGCCTAGCCAAAAACATTCAGTACTTC